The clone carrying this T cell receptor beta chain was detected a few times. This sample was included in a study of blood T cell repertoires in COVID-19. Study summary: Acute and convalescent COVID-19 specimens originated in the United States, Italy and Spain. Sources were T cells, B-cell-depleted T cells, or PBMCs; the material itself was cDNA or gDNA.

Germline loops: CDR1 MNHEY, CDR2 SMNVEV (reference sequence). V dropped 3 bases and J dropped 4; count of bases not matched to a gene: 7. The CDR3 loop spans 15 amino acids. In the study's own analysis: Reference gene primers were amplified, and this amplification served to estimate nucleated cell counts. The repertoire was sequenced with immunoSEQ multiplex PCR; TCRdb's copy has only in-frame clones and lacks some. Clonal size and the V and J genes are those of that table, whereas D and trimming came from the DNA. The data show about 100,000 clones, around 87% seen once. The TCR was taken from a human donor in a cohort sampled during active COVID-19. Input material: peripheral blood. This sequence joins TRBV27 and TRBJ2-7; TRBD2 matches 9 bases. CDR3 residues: CASSFYSGSAYEQYF. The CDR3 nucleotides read TGTGCCAGCAGTTTCTATAGCGGGAGTGCTTACGAGCAGTACTTC.